Presented here are 27 T cell receptor beta chains from one specimen sequenced in a study of response to subunit inactivated influenza vaccine. TCRdb reanalysed the RT-PCR reads using MiXCR and keeps one entry per CDR3 protein. The repertoire holds 600,000 to 850,000 distinct CDR3 sequences, with 13% to 15% as singletons. Sequenced material: PBMCs from blood, taken 14 to 15 days before vaccination. The source of these receptors is a man in his forties or fifties who received an inactivated influenza vaccine.

The chain is built from TRBV15 and TRBJ2-2; no definite D call. CDR1 LNHNV and CDR2 YYDKDF come from the germline V gene (reference sequence). Trimming took 1 base from V and 6 from J, leaving 6 bases between them. This CDR3 has 13 amino acids. The CDR3 nucleotides read TGTGCCACCAGCAGAGTCCGAGCCGGGGAGCTGTTTTTT. It is translated as CATSRVRAGELFF.

The sample holds many counts of this clonotype. The chain has TRBV29-1 and TRBJ2-5; 11 bases are a match to TRBD2. This CDR3 is built from 15 residues. With 3 bases clipped from V and 7 bases from J, the junction kept 10 bases outside the gene matches. CDR1 is SQVTM, CDR2 ANQGSEA, per germline. The CDR3 protein is CSVDSGRAPAGTQYF. CDR3 sequence (DNA): TGCAGCGTTGATAGCGGGAGGGCACCGGCCGGGACCCAGTACTTC.

This clonotype appeared a few times. CDR3 coding DNA: TGTGCCAGCAGCCAAGAAAGGGACAGTGGCTACACCTTC. Translation: CASSQERDSGYTF. This chain uses TRBV3-1 with TRBJ1-2, with 7 bases identical to TRBD1. CDR3 size: 13 residues. The V and J ends lost 0 bases and 7 bases, in that order; junction bases with no gene match: 2. Looked up from germline, CDR1 is LGHDT and CDR2 is YNNKEL (reference sequence).

This chain joins TRBV12-3 or TRBV12-4 and TRBJ2-1, with D possibly being TRBD2 (5 bases). The CDR3 spans 14 residues. V lost 6 bases and J 2 bases, leaving 11 bases between the germline ends. CDR3 residues: CASRLTGTYNEQFF. CDR3 DNA: TGTGCCAGCAGACTGACCGGGACCTACAATGAGCAGTTCTTC.

Ten or more counts support this clonotype. V and J are TRBV3-1 and TRBJ2-7, with 9 nucleotides matching TRBD1. Germline V lookup: CDR1 LGHDT, CDR2 YNNKEL (reference sequence). V lost 4 bases and J lost 3; bases outside the gene matches: 7. This CDR3 contains 15 residues. The CDR3 is CASSRAGTGIYEQYF. CDR3 bases: TGTGCCAGCAGCCGGGCCGGGACAGGGATCTACGAGCAGTACTTC.

This clonotype was detected only a few times. The genes are TRBV14 and TRBJ2-6; no clear D. The CDR3 covers 13 residues. Germline CDR1 is SGHDN and CDR2 is FVKESK. Trimming cost V 2 bases and J 4 bases, with 3 bases left between them. The CDR3 bases are TGTGCCAGCAGCCAACCCGGGGCCAACGTCCTGACTTTC. It specifies CASSQPGANVLTF.

V usage is TRBV20-1 and J usage is TRBJ2-1; 10 bases line up with TRBD2. CDR3 length: 15 amino acids. The ends lost 3 bases at V and 3 bases at J; junction bases unmatched: 5. Germline V CDR1 and CDR2: DFQATT, SNEGSKA (reference sequence). The CDR3 loop is CSARGLAGVYNEQFF. Written as DNA, the CDR3 is TGCAGTGCTAGGGGGCTAGCGGGAGTCTACAATGAGCAGTTCTTC.

This clonotype was counted only a few times. The chain links TRBV20-1 to TRBJ1-1; possibly TRBD1 for D (6 bases). Per the germline V gene, CDR1 is DFQATT and CDR2 is SNEGSKA (reference sequence). The CDR3 is 13 amino acids. V was clipped by 2 bases and J by 5 bases, with 12 bases between them. CDR3: CSARSVGGTEAFF. CDR3 bases: TGCAGTGCTAGATCCGTAGGGGGGACTGAAGCTTTCTTT.

The V gene is TRBV24-1, the J gene TRBJ2-3; D might be TRBD2 (5 bases). Trimming cost V 1 base and J 10 bases, with 11 bases left between them. CDR3 size: 13 residues. Germline V lookup: CDR1 KGHDR, CDR2 SFDVKD. The CDR3 here is CATSDFPQEAQYF. The CDR3 DNA is TGTGCCACCAGTGATTTCCCGCAGGAGGCGCAGTATTTT.

The rearrangement joins TRBV20-1 to TRBJ2-7; D might be TRBD2 (6 bases). The CDR3 extends over 13 amino acids. Trimming pared 3 bases from V and 5 bases from J, leaving 14 bases between. Germline CDR1 and CDR2: DFQATT and SNEGSKA (reference sequence). The CDR3 coding sequence is TGCAGTGCTAGTGGTGGGGAGGTCGACGAGCAGTACTTC. Encoded protein: CSASGGEVDEQYF.

This clonotype was counted a few times. For the CDR3, the DNA is TGTGCCAGCAGTTTCAGGGCGACTCAGCCCCAGCATTTT. Its translation is CASSFRATQPQHF. The rearrangement joins TRBV27 to TRBJ1-5, with D tentatively TRBD1 (5 bases). Trimming cost V 3 bases and J 6 bases, with 9 bases left between them. The germline V gene has CDR1 MNHEY and CDR2 SMNVEV (reference sequence). This CDR3 is built from 13 residues.

This clonotype turned up a few times. The chain recombines TRBV28 with TRBJ2-7; D might be TRBD2 (5 bases). Trimming stripped 1 base from V and 3 bases from J, with 19 bases between. The CDR3 consists of 17 residues. Germline V gene lookup returns CDR1 MDHEN and CDR2 SYDVKM. The CDR3 nucleotides read TGTGCCAGCAGTTTATTGTTAACGGCAGGAGGTAGCTACGAGCAGTACTTC. It codes for CASSLLLTAGGSYEQYF.

This clonotype was seen a few times. This rearrangement joins TRBV12-3 or TRBV12-4 to TRBJ2-2; D is perhaps TRBD1 (6 bases). V was shortened by 6 bases and J by 1 base, with 9 bases between the two germline ends. CDR3 length equals 14 residues. For the CDR3, the DNA is TGTGCCAGCAGGCCGACAGGGAACACCGGGGAGCTGTTTTTT. This codes for CASRPTGNTGELFF.

This chain uses TRBV11-2 with TRBJ2-7, with TRBD2 identical over 9 bases. The CDR3 is 16 residues long. The V gene end was trimmed by 5 bases and the J gene end by 4 bases; junction bases not matched to a gene: 12. Per germline, CDR1 SGHAT and CDR2 FQNNGV. CDR3: CASSRVAGEPVYEQYF. CDR3 bases: TGTGCCAGCAGCCGAGTAGCGGGGGAGCCGGTTTACGAGCAGTACTTC. Combining the CDR3 with reference TRBV11-2 and TRBJ2-7 gives the whole variable domain EAGVAQSPRYKIIEKRQSVAFWCNPISGHATLYWYQQILGQGPKLLIQFQNNGVVDDSQLPKDRFSAERLKGVDSTLKIQPAKLEDSAVYLCASSRVAGEPVYEQYFGPGTRLTVT.

This clonotype appeared many times. This chain joins TRBV5-5 and TRBJ2-7, with D tentatively TRBD1 (6 bases). The V and J ends lost 4 bases and 5 bases respectively, with 16 bases between them. Looked up from germline, CDR1 is SGHKS and CDR2 is YYEKEE (reference sequence). The CDR3 is made up of 14 amino acids. In DNA, the CDR3 is TGTGCCAGCAGCCGACAGGTCGGAGAGGACGAGCAGTACTTC. Encoded protein: CASSRQVGEDEQYF.

This clonotype has a handful of counts. The rearrangement joins TRBV20-1 to TRBJ2-1, with D possibly called TRBD1 or TRBD2 (5 bases each). Germline V gene lookup returns CDR1 DFQATT and CDR2 SNEGSKA (reference sequence). V dropped 3 bases and J dropped 6 bases, with 12 bases sitting between them. The CDR3 is made up of 13 amino acids. The DNA of the CDR3 is TGCAGTGCTAGCCTGGGTGGGGGCAATGAGCAGTTCTTC. It yields the protein CSASLGGGNEQFF.

This clonotype has only a few counts. The genes are TRBV6-1 and TRBJ2-5; 7 nucleotides agree with TRBD1. Trimming took 6 bases from V and 2 from J; bases not matched to a gene: 6. CDR3 size: 14 residues. Germline CDR1 MNHNS, CDR2 SASEGT. The CDR3 bases are TGTGCCAGCAGAGTAGACAGGGTACAAGAGACCCAGTACTTC. This sequence encodes CASRVDRVQETQYF.

The chain links TRBV29-1 to TRBJ2-7; the D gene is possibly TRBD2 (6 bases). Deletions cut 1 base from V and 2 bases from J, with 15 bases between. This CDR3 is 15 amino acids long. Looked up from germline, CDR1 is SQVTM and CDR2 is ANQGSEA. This CDR3 reads CSVEAVAGRTYEQYF. The CDR3, as DNA: TGCAGCGTTGAAGCGGTGGCAGGGAGGACCTACGAGCAGTACTTC.

This clonotype was observed a handful of times. The chain recombines TRBV29-1 with TRBJ2-2; D call uncertain. This CDR3 spans 13 amino acids. V lost 4 bases, J lost 6 bases, and 12 bases lay in between. Germline V gene data show CDR1 as SQVTM and CDR2 as ANQGSEA. The CDR3 reads CSVVGRPSGELFF. The DNA for the CDR3 is TGCAGCGTTGTTGGTCGGCCATCCGGGGAGCTGTTTTTT.

V usage is TRBV10-3 and J usage is TRBJ2-3; D may match TRBD1 or TRBD2 (5 bases each). Trimming shortened V by 4 bases and J by 6 bases, and 11 bases separated the two germline ends. The CDR3 runs to 13 residues. CDR1 and CDR2 (germline): ENHRY, SYGVKD. As DNA, the CDR3 is TGTGCCATCAGTGGCGGTTGGGGGGATACGCAGTATTTT. This sequence encodes CAISGGWGDTQYF.

This clonotype occurred a few times. This chain uses TRBV20-1 with TRBJ2-1; maybe TRBD2 (5 bases). This CDR3 comprises 11 residues. The germline V gene encodes CDR1 DFQATT and CDR2 SNEGSKA (reference sequence). Trimming removed 7 bases from V and 9 bases from J, with 13 bases in between. DNA of the CDR3: TGCAGTGTCGGGAATTCAGCTGAGCAGTTCTTC. Translating it yields CSVGNSAEQFF.

The gene calls are TRBV27 and TRBJ2-5; D perhaps matches TRBD2 (5 bases). Per germline, CDR1 MNHEY and CDR2 SMNVEV (reference sequence). V was shortened by 11 bases and J by 5 bases, with 15 bases between the two germline ends. There are 12 residues in the CDR3. CDR3 DNA: TGTGCCGGGGAAGAGGAGCGGGAGACCCAGTACTTC. Translated: CAGEEERETQYF.

This clonotype has only a few counts. The chain uses TRBV29-1 and TRBJ2-5; 7 nucleotides agree with TRBD1. From germline, CDR1 is SQVTM and CDR2 ANQGSEA. This CDR3 has 15 residues. J was trimmed by 3 bases and V by 4 bases; bases with no gene match: 11. CDR3 sequence (DNA): TGCAGCGTTGGGGTTACAGGGGTAGTCAAAGAGACCCAGTACTTC. This gives the protein CSVGVTGVVKETQYF. Based on the CDR3 plus reference TRBV29-1 and TRBJ2-5, the full variable domain is SAVISQKPSRDICQRGTSLTIQCQVDSQVTMMFWYRQQPGQSLTLIATANQGSEATYESGFVIDKFPISRPNLTFSTLTVSNMSPEDSSIYLCSVGVTGVVKETQYFGPGTRLLVL.

In this sample, this clonotype turned up a few times. The CDR3 nucleotides read TGCAGCGTTGAAAAGGGACAACCGAACACTGAAGCTTTCTTT. Amino acids: CSVEKGQPNTEAFF. This rearrangement joins TRBV29-1 to TRBJ1-1; D may be TRBD1 (6 bases). Germline-derived CDR1 and CDR2 are SQVTM and ANQGSEA. The CDR3 runs 14 residues. Trimming pared 2 bases from V and 1 base from J, leaving 11 bases between.

In its sample, this clonotype was seen a few times. The chain is built from TRBV20-1 and TRBJ1-2; 7 nucleotides agree with TRBD1. Germline CDR1 reads DFQATT; CDR2 reads SNEGSKA (reference sequence). CDR3 size: 14 residues. V gave up 4 bases and J gave up 5 bases; unmatched junction bases: 10. CDR3 protein: CSAMKTGQVYGYTF. In nucleotides, the CDR3 is TGCAGTGCTATGAAGACAGGGCAAGTTTATGGCTACACCTTC.

This clonotype was counted many times. The gene calls are TRBV7-8 and TRBJ2-3; TRBD2 matches 7 bases. Germline V gene sequence: CDR1 SGHVS, CDR2 FQNEAQ. J gave up 6 bases and V 2 bases, and 11 bases lay outside the gene matches. There are 16 residues in the CDR3. The CDR3 DNA sequence: TGTGCCAGCAGCTTACTCGGGGGAGGGCCTTTGGATACGCAGTATTTT. Its protein is CASSLLGGGPLDTQYF. The full variable domain, completed using reference TRBV7-8 and TRBJ2-3, is GAGVSQSPRYKVAKRGQDVALRCDPISGHVSLFWYQQALGQGPEFLTYFQNEAQLDKSGLPSDRFFAERPEGSVSTLKIQRTQQEDSAVYLCASSLLGGGPLDTQYFGPGTRLTVL.

The chain links TRBV27 to TRBJ1-4; unclear D gene. With 6 bases removed from V and 4 bases from J, the gap between germline ends came to 12 bases. This CDR3 has 14 residues. Germline V gene data show CDR1 as MNHEY and CDR2 as SMNVEV (reference sequence). This CDR3 is CASRRTVYNEKLFF. The DNA for the CDR3 is TGTGCCAGCAGGCGGACGGTCTATAATGAAAAACTGTTTTTT.